This TCR beta chain was sequenced during a study of T cells and Merkel cell carcinoma outcomes. Study-level points and caveats: Merkel cell carcinoma outcomes were reportedly predicted by repertoire and T-cell density.

A single count supports this clone. Its target is unknown. Germline values: CDR1 DFQATT, CDR2 SNEGSKA (reference sequence). The CDR3 runs to 11 residues. V dropped 4 bases and J dropped 6 bases, with 9 bases sitting between them. Sequencing used immunoSEQ multiplex PCR; TCRdb keeps in-frame clones, though not all of them. Here the sample spans roughly 7,000 clones, roughly 91% being singletons. The sequenced material came from tumor tissue from Merkel cell carcinoma. The chain has TRBV20-1 and TRBJ1-2; D possibly corresponds to TRBD1 (5 bases). This clonotype originated in a human donor with Merkel cell carcinoma. The CDR3 sequence: CSATGPDGYTF. CDR3 nucleotide sequence: TGCAGTGCTACAGGGCCCGATGGCTACACCTTC.